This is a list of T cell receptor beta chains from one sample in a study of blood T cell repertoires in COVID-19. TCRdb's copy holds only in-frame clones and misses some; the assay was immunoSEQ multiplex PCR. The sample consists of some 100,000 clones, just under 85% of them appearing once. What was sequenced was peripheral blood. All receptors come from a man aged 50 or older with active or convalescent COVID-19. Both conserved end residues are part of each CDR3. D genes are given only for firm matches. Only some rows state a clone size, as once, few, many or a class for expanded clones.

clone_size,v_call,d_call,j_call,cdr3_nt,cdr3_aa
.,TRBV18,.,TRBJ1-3,TGTGCCAGCTCACCGGTGTTAGAAACTGGAAACACCATATATTTT,CASSPVLETGNTIYF
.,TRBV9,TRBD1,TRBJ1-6,TGTGCCAGCAGCGTAGAACAGGGGAATTCACCCCTCCACTTT,CASSVEQGNSPLHF
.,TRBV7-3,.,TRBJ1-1,TGTGCCAGCAGCCCGGGCGAGGGAAGCACTGAAGCTTTCTTT,CASSPGEGSTEAFF
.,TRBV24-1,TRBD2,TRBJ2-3,TGTGCCACCAGTGACCCACTAGCGGGAGATGAAGATACGCAGTATTTT,CATSDPLAGDEDTQYF
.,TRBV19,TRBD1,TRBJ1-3,TGTGCCAGTGGACAGGGCTCTGGAAACACCATATATTTT,CASGQGSGNTIYF
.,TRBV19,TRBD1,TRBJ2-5,TGTGCCAGTAGACTCAAGGGACAGGGGGCTGGGACCCAGTACTTC,CASRLKGQGAGTQYF
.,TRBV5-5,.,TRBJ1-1,TGTGCCAGCAGCTTGGTGGGGGGTAACACTGAAGCTTTCTTT,CASSLVGGNTEAFF
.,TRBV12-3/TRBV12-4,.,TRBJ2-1,TGTGCCAGCAGTTTTCGGGAGAGGGATGAGCAGTTCTTC,CASSFRERDEQFF
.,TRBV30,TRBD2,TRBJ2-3,TGTGCCTGGAGTTTACTAGCGTCCACAGATACGCAGTATTTT,CAWSLLASTDTQYF
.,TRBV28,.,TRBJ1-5,TGTGCCAGCAGTCATACACAGGGAGTTCAGCCCCAGCATTTT,CASSHTQGVQPQHF
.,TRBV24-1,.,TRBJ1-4,TGTGCCACCAGTGATCTCTTAACACGGGAGCCTAATGAAAAACTGTTTTTT,CATSDLLTREPNEKLFF
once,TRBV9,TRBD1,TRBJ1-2,TGTGCCAGCAGCGTGACAGGGTTTTCTGCCTATGGCTACACCTTC,CASSVTGFSAYGYTF
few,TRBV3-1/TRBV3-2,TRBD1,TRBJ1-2,TGTGCCAGCAGCCAAGATATCGGACAGGGCTATGGCTACACCTTC,CASSQDIGQGYGYTF
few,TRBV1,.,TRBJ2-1,TGCACCAGCAAGGGGGTATGTAGTAGCAGTGAGCAGTTCTTC,CTSKGVCSSSEQFF
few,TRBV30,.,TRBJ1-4,TGTGCCTGGAGTCATCCGGGTAAAAATGAAAAACTGTTTTTT,CAWSHPGKNEKLFF
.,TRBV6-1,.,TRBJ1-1,TGTGCCAGCAGTGAATTGGGAGCAAACACTGAAGCTTTCTTT,CASSELGANTEAFF
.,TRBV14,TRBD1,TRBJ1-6,TGTGCCAGCAGCCAAGAAGTGCTAGGGACAGGATCGTATAATTCACCCCTCCACTTT,CASSQEVLGTGSYNSPLHF
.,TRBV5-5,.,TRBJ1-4,TGTGCCAGCAGCTCCCTGGTAGGGGGGGGCGAAAAACTGTTTTTT,CASSSLVGGGEKLFF
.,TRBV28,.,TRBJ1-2,TGTGCCAGCCACCGGTATGGCTACACCTTC,CASHRYGYTF
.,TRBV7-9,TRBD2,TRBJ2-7,TGTGCCAGCAGCTTAGCCCATAGCGGGAGGACCGCCGGCGAGCAGTACTTC,CASSLAHSGRTAGEQYF
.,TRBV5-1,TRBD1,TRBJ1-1,TGCGCCAGCATGATCCGGGACAGGGGTACTGAAGCTTTCTTT,CASMIRDRGTEAFF
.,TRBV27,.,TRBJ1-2,TGTGCCAGCAGTTTCCCCGGACAGAGACCGAACTATGGCTACACCTTC,CASSFPGQRPNYGYTF
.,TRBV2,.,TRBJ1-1,TGTGCCAGCGAACCGGAGGGAAACACTGAAGCTTTCTTT,CASEPEGNTEAFF
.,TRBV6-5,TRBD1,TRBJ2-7,TGTGCCAGCAGGGGGACAGGGGGTCTCGAGCAGTACTTC,CASRGTGGLEQYF
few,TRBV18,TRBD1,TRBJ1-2,TGTGCCAGCTCACTGGACAGGGGGGACTATGGCTACACCTTC,CASSLDRGDYGYTF
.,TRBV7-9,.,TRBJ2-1,TGTGCCAGCAGTTTATCCTCGTTAGAGCAGTTCTTC,CASSLSSLEQFF
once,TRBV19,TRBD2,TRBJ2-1,TGTGCCAGTAGTATAGAAGGGACTAGCGGGAGGAGAAACAATGAGCAGTTCTTC,CASSIEGTSGRRNNEQFF
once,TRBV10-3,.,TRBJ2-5,TGTGCCATCAGTGAGGTACGCGGGAAGAGTCTTGGGCAAGAGACCCAGTACTTC,CAISEVRGKSLGQETQYF
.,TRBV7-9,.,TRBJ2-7,TGTGCCAGCAGCCCGACAGTGTACTCCTACGAGCAGTACTTC,CASSPTVYSYEQYF
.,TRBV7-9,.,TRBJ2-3,TGTGCCAGCAGCTTAGGGGACATATACACAGATACGCAGTATTTT,CASSLGDIYTDTQYF
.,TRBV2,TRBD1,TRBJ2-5,TGTGCCAGTAACCAGGGGGCGGGAGAGACCCAGTACTTC,CASNQGAGETQYF
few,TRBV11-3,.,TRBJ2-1,TGTGCCAGCAGCTCGGGAGTAGGTGAGCAGTTCTTC,CASSSGVGEQFF
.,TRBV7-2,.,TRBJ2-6,TGTGCCAGCAGCTTAGCTCTCCAGGGGAGCGGGGCCAACGTCCTGACTTTC,CASSLALQGSGANVLTF
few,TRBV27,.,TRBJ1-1,TGTGCCAGCAGTTTAGATGGGCGGGGGATGAACACTGAAGCTTTCTTT,CASSLDGRGMNTEAFF
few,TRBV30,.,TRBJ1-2,TGTGCCTGGAGTGATACGAGCAACTATGGCTACACCTTC,CAWSDTSNYGYTF
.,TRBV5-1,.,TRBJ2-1,TGCGCCAGCAGCCTGGGGGGCCTCGGCTACAATGAGCAGTTCTTC,CASSLGGLGYNEQFF
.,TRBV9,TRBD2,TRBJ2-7,TGTGCCAGCAGCGTTTCGGGGGGGACCGCCTACGAGCAGTACTTC,CASSVSGGTAYEQYF
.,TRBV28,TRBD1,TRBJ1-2,TGTGCCAGCAGTTCTCCGGGACAGGGGAACTATGGCTACACCTTC,CASSSPGQGNYGYTF
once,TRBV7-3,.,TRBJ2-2,TGTGCCAGCAGCTCCGGGGGGCTGAACACCGGGGAGCTGTTTTTT,CASSSGGLNTGELFF
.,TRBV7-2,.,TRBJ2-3,TGTGCCAGCAGACCCACAGGGTCCGGGGCAGATACGCAGTATTTT,CASRPTGSGADTQYF
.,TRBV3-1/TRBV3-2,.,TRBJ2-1,TGTGCCAGCAGCCAAGACCGCAGCGATGAGCAGTTCTTC,CASSQDRSDEQFF
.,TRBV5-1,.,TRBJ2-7,TGCGCCAGCAGCTTGGCCCCGAGGGAAAGTTATAGTGCCTCCTACGAGCAGTACTTC,CASSLAPRESYSASYEQYF
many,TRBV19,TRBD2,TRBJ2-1,TGTGCCAGCGGACTAGATCCCTCTCTCTACGCTGAGCAGTTCTTC,CASGLDPSLYAEQFF
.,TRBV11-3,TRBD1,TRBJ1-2,TGTGCCAGCAGCAGGGACAGCCCCTCGGTTGGCTACACCTTC,CASSRDSPSVGYTF
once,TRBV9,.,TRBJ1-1,TGTGCCAGCAGCTCACCACCGGGAGTAGAAGCTTTCTTT,CASSSPPGVEAFF
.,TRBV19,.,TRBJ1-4,TGTGCCAGTAGGAGGGAGCCTAATGAAAAACTGTTTTTT,CASRREPNEKLFF
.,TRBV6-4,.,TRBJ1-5,TGTGCCAGCAGTGACCGGGGGAGCGGCAATCAGCCCCAGCATTTT,CASSDRGSGNQPQHF
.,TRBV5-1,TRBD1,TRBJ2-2,TGCGCCAGCAGCTTGGAGGGGGCTCAGAACACCGGGGAGCTGTTTTTT,CASSLEGAQNTGELFF
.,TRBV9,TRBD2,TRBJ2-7,TGTGCCAGCAGCGTAGGTGGGACTAGCGGCTACGAGCAGTACTTC,CASSVGGTSGYEQYF
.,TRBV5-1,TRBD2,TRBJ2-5,TGCGCCAGCAGCTTTAGCGGGAGGGAGGAGACCCAGTACTTC,CASSFSGREETQYF
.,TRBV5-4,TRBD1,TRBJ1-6,TGTGCCAGCAGCCGGGGGACAGAAAATTCACCCCTCCACTTT,CASSRGTENSPLHF
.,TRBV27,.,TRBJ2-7,.,CASSFGQGARMDF
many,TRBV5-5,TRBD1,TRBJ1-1,TGTGCCAGCAGCCGAGGACAGGATGAAGCTTTCTTT,CASSRGQDEAFF
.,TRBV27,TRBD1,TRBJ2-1,TGTGCCAGCAGTATGGGACAGTCTACAGGTGAGCAGTTCTTC,CASSMGQSTGEQFF
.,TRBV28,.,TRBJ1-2,TGTGCCAGCAGTTTTGGGAGACTCTATGGCTACACCTTC,CASSFGRLYGYTF
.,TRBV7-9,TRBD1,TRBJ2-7,TGTGCCAGCAGCCGTAGGACAGGGTCCGACGAGCAGTACTTC,CASSRRTGSDEQYF
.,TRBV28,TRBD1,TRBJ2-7,TGTGCCAGCAGCCTGACAGGGGACCAGTACGAGCAGTACTTC,CASSLTGDQYEQYF
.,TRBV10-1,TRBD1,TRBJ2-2,TGCGCCAGCACCGGACAGGGAACCGGGGAGCTGTTTTTT,CASTGQGTGELFF
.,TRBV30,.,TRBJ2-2,TGTGCCTGGAGCCACGGGAACACCGGGGAGCTGTTTTTT,CAWSHGNTGELFF